These T cell receptor beta chains were read from a single sample in a study of blood T cell repertoires in COVID-19. The protocol was immunoSEQ multiplex PCR, while the TCRdb copy is restricted to in-frame clones and leaves out a portion. The repertoire holds tens of thousands of clones, with roughly 84% as singletons. Sequencing was performed on peripheral blood. Every receptor here comes from a man aged 45-65 years with acute or convalescent COVID-19. Both conserved end residues are part of each CDR3. A D gene is named only where the DNA matches it firmly. The size field is filled for only some rows; it gives once, few, many or a size class.

clone_size	d_call	v_call	j_call	cdr3_nt	cdr3_aa
-	-	TRBV30	TRBJ2-5	TGTGCCTGGAGTCAGATTCAAGACGGAGGCTATAACTTC	CAWSQIQDGGYNF
-	TRBD1	TRBV5-1	TRBJ2-7	TGCGCCAGCAGCTTGGGGGACAGGGGCAGCTCCTACGAGCAGTACTTC	CASSLGDRGSSYEQYF
once	-	TRBV24-1	TRBJ1-1	TGTGCCACCAGACTAGGTGCCAACACTGAAGCTTTCTTT	CATRLGANTEAFF
-	TRBD1	TRBV3-1/TRBV3-2	TRBJ2-5	TGTGCCAGCAGTCCCGGGACAGGAGCTCAAGAGACCCAGTACTTC	CASSPGTGAQETQYF
-	TRBD2	TRBV6-5	TRBJ2-7	TGTGCCAGCAGTTACTCGAAGGGGAGGGGGCAGTACTTC	CASSYSKGRGQYF
-	TRBD1	TRBV6-5	TRBJ2-7	TGTGCCAGCAAGTTTAACCGGGACAGTCGAAACGAGCAGTACTTC	CASKFNRDSRNEQYF
-	TRBD1	TRBV19	TRBJ1-6	TGTGCCAGTAGTGCCCGGGACAGGGTTATTTCACCCCTCCACTTT	CASSARDRVISPLHF
few	TRBD1	TRBV7-9	TRBJ2-7	TGTGCCAGCAGCCCCAGGACAGGCCTCACCTACGAGCAGTACTTC	CASSPRTGLTYEQYF
-	-	TRBV5-1	TRBJ2-7	TGCGCCAGCAGCTTGGGGCCGGGCTCCTACGAGCAGTACTTC	CASSLGPGSYEQYF
-	-	TRBV27	TRBJ1-6	TGTGCCAGCACCTCAGGGTCAAGCTCCTATAATTCACCCCTCCACTTT	CASTSGSSSYNSPLHF
once	-	TRBV10-3	TRBJ1-2	TGTGCCATCAGTGAAAGTCTAAGGGACATCCATGGCTACACCTTC	CAISESLRDIHGYTF
-	-	TRBV5-1	TRBJ2-2	TGCGCCAGCAGCTCGTCCGGGACAATAAACACCGGGGAGCTGTTTTTT	CASSSSGTINTGELFF
-	-	TRBV20-1	TRBJ2-3	TGCAGTGCTAGTCTCCCAGGGGGCACAGATACGCAGTATTTT	CSASLPGGTDTQYF
-	-	TRBV7-2	TRBJ2-4	TGTGCCAGCAGCGATTCTAGCGCCCGGAACTACTTC	CASSDSSARNYF
-	TRBD2	TRBV19	TRBJ2-3	TGTGCCAGTAGTCTCGGGGGGGTGAGAACAGATACGCAGTATTTT	CASSLGGVRTDTQYF
-	TRBD2	TRBV5-4	TRBJ2-1	TGTGCCAGCAGCCCGACTAGCGGGGTACGGGGCGAGCAGTTCTTC	CASSPTSGVRGEQFF
-	TRBD2	TRBV5-1	TRBJ2-2	TGCGCCAGCAGCCCACTGGTGGTAGCGGGATCTTTTACCGGGGAGCTGTTTTTT	CASSPLVVAGSFTGELFF
-	TRBD2	TRBV7-2	TRBJ2-7	TGTGCCAGCAGCTTAAGGGCTAGCGGCGAGCAGTACTTC	CASSLRASGEQYF
-	TRBD2	TRBV19	TRBJ2-3	TGTGCCAGTAGTAATACAGGAGTCTGGGCTAGCGGAACCCCAGGAGATACGCAGTATTTT	CASSNTGVWASGTPGDTQYF